The rows below give T cell receptor beta chains drawn from one sample of a study of blood T cell repertoires in COVID-19. Assay: immunoSEQ multiplex PCR; the TCRdb copy retains only in-frame clones and omits some. Of approximately 670,000 clones in the sample, 75% to 90% were seen once. The sequenced material came from peripheral blood. The receptors shown here come from a woman aged 18 to 35 with acute or convalescent COVID-19. Both conserved end residues are part of each CDR3. Each record gives: D gene, V gene, clone size, J gene, CDR3 protein, CDR3 DNA. D genes are given only for firm matches. Some rows mark clone size as missing; the rest say once, few, many or name a class of expanded clone.

d_gene: TRBD1; v_gene: TRBV30; abundance: .; j_gene: TRBJ2-7; CDR3aa: CAWIRDRDNYEQYF; CDR3nt: TGTGCCTGGATCCGGGACAGAGATAACTACGAGCAGTACTTC
d_gene: TRBD1; v_gene: TRBV11-2; abundance: few; j_gene: TRBJ1-6; CDR3aa: CASSGRDSTKMDSSPLHF; CDR3nt: TGTGCCAGCAGCGGCCGGGACAGCACCAAAATGGATTCTTCACCCCTCCACTTT
d_gene: .; v_gene: TRBV5-1; abundance: .; j_gene: TRBJ1-3; CDR3aa: CASSTGPASGNTIYF; CDR3nt: TGCGCCAGCAGCACAGGTCCAGCCTCTGGAAACACCATATATTTT
d_gene: TRBD1; v_gene: TRBV3-1/TRBV3-2; abundance: .; j_gene: TRBJ1-6; CDR3aa: CASSQEYRGYEWMNSPLHF; CDR3nt: TGTGCCAGCAGCCAAGAATACAGGGGTTATGAATGGATGAATTCACCCCTCCACTTT
d_gene: .; v_gene: TRBV6-5; abundance: .; j_gene: TRBJ1-5; CDR3aa: CAIATGFGQPQHF; CDR3nt: TGTGCCATCGCAACAGGGTTCGGTCAGCCCCAGCATTTT
d_gene: .; v_gene: TRBV30; abundance: .; j_gene: TRBJ2-4; CDR3aa: CAWSVNRQNIQYF; CDR3nt: TGTGCCTGGAGTGTAAACAGACAAAACATTCAGTACTTC
d_gene: .; v_gene: TRBV19; abundance: once; j_gene: TRBJ1-2; CDR3aa: CASSIRPGGYTF; CDR3nt: TGTGCCAGTAGTATACGTCCGGGTGGCTACACCTTC
d_gene: .; v_gene: TRBV2; abundance: few; j_gene: TRBJ1-2; CDR3aa: CASRPTSRRIYGYTF; CDR3nt: TGTGCCAGCAGGCCTACATCTAGGAGAATCTATGGCTACACCTTC
d_gene: .; v_gene: TRBV6-5; abundance: .; j_gene: TRBJ2-5; CDR3aa: CASSSYSSETQYF; CDR3nt: TGTGCCAGCAGTTCTTACAGTTCAGAGACCCAGTACTTC
d_gene: .; v_gene: TRBV21-1; abundance: .; j_gene: TRBJ1-5; CDR3aa: CASTITGDCQPQHF; CDR3nt: TGTGCCAGCACCATAACAGGGGATTGTCAGCCCCAGCATTTT
d_gene: .; v_gene: TRBV2; abundance: .; j_gene: TRBJ1-2; CDR3aa: CASSSSSYGYTF; CDR3nt: TGTGCCAGCAGTTCTAGTTCCTATGGCTACACCTTC
d_gene: .; v_gene: TRBV19; abundance: .; j_gene: TRBJ1-6; CDR3aa: CASSMGTYSSLHF; CDR3nt: TGTGCCAGTAGTATGGGGACTTATAGTTCCCTCCACTTT
d_gene: .; v_gene: TRBV27; abundance: .; j_gene: TRBJ2-7; CDR3aa: CASSPGQGYEQYF; CDR3nt: TGTGCCAGCAGTCCCGGGCAGGGGTACGAGCAGTACTTC
d_gene: .; v_gene: TRBV4-3; abundance: .; j_gene: TRBJ1-2; CDR3aa: CASSQDRAHSGYTF; CDR3nt: TGCGCCAGCAGCCAAGACAGGGCCCACTCTGGCTACACCTTC
d_gene: .; v_gene: TRBV24-1; abundance: .; j_gene: TRBJ2-5; CDR3aa: CATSDPTSKETQYF; CDR3nt: TGTGCCACCAGTGACCCCACCTCTAAAGAGACCCAGTACTTC
d_gene: .; v_gene: TRBV2; abundance: .; j_gene: TRBJ1-3; CDR3aa: CASSHPRLGGAGNTIYF; CDR3nt: TGTGCCAGCAGTCACCCAAGACTAGGGGGGGCGGGAAACACCATATATTTT
d_gene: .; v_gene: TRBV5-5; abundance: .; j_gene: TRBJ1-1; CDR3aa: CASSLGGGTEAFF; CDR3nt: TGTGCCAGCAGCTTGGGGGGGGGCACTGAAGCTTTCTTT
d_gene: .; v_gene: TRBV24-1; abundance: .; j_gene: TRBJ2-3; CDR3aa: CATSDARRTDTQYF; CDR3nt: TGTGCCACCAGTGACGCGAGGCGGACAGATACGCAGTATTTT
d_gene: TRBD2; v_gene: TRBV9; abundance: .; j_gene: TRBJ2-7; CDR3aa: CASSSRPGGGTPYEQYF; CDR3nt: TGTGCCAGCAGCTCGCGCCCTGGGGGGGGGACTCCCTACGAGCAGTACTTC
d_gene: .; v_gene: TRBV29-1; abundance: .; j_gene: TRBJ1-2; CDR3aa: CSVTGILGYGYTF; CDR3nt: TGCAGCGTCACAGGGATATTGGGCTATGGCTACACCTTC
d_gene: TRBD1; v_gene: TRBV5-8; abundance: .; j_gene: TRBJ2-7; CDR3aa: CASSADRGPFYEQYF; CDR3nt: TGTGCCAGCAGCGCCGACAGGGGCCCTTTCTACGAGCAGTACTTC
d_gene: TRBD1; v_gene: TRBV6-4; abundance: few; j_gene: TRBJ2-3; CDR3aa: CASSDSNRGADTQYF; CDR3nt: TGTGCCAGCAGTGACTCCAACAGGGGCGCAGATACGCAGTATTTT
d_gene: TRBD2; v_gene: TRBV23-1; abundance: .; j_gene: TRBJ2-7; CDR3aa: CASSLTPDLERGRWYEQYF; CDR3nt: TGCGCCAGCAGTCTAACCCCAGACCTTGAGCGGGGCAGGTGGTACGAGCAGTACTTC
d_gene: .; v_gene: TRBV6-2/TRBV6-3; abundance: .; j_gene: TRBJ1-3; CDR3aa: CASSRGGSGNTIYF; CDR3nt: TGTGCCAGCAGTCGGGGAGGGTCTGGAAACACCATATATTTT
d_gene: TRBD1; v_gene: TRBV24-1; abundance: .; j_gene: TRBJ2-2; CDR3aa: CATSDSHGQDPGELFF; CDR3nt: TGTGCCACCAGTGATTCTCACGGACAGGACCCCGGGGAGCTGTTTTTT
d_gene: TRBD2; v_gene: TRBV5-1; abundance: .; j_gene: TRBJ2-3; CDR3aa: CASQRGDTDTQYF; CDR3nt: TGCGCCAGCCAGCGGGGAGACACAGATACGCAGTATTTT
d_gene: TRBD2; v_gene: TRBV7-2; abundance: .; j_gene: TRBJ2-7; CDR3aa: CASSVVSSGYEQYF; CDR3nt: TGTGCCAGCAGCGTCGTGTCTAGCGGCTACGAGCAGTACTTC
d_gene: .; v_gene: TRBV6-2/TRBV6-3; abundance: .; j_gene: TRBJ2-1; CDR3aa: CASSLGLEEDEQFF; CDR3nt: TGTGCCAGCAGCCTGGGACTGGAAGAGGATGAGCAGTTCTTC
d_gene: .; v_gene: TRBV12-5; abundance: .; j_gene: TRBJ1-6; CDR3aa: CASGSRVGNNSPLHF; CDR3nt: TGTGCTAGTGGTTCCAGGGTTGGGAATAATTCACCCCTCCACTTT
d_gene: .; v_gene: TRBV5-1; abundance: .; j_gene: TRBJ2-1; CDR3aa: CASRSGPNEQFF; CDR3nt: TGCGCCAGCAGATCAGGCCCCAATGAGCAGTTCTTC
d_gene: .; v_gene: TRBV5-6; abundance: .; j_gene: TRBJ1-1; CDR3aa: CASSLRGLQAFF; CDR3nt: TGTGCCAGCAGCTTGAGGGGCCTCCAAGCTTTCTTT
d_gene: .; v_gene: TRBV5-5; abundance: .; j_gene: TRBJ1-2; CDR3aa: CASTSPGIYTF; CDR3nt: TGTGCCAGCACCTCTCCAGGGATCTACACCTTC
d_gene: TRBD1; v_gene: TRBV5-8; abundance: .; j_gene: TRBJ1-1; CDR3aa: CASSRTTRTGGISEAFF; CDR3nt: TGTGCCAGCAGCCGGACCACCAGGACAGGGGGTATTTCTGAAGCTTTCTTT
d_gene: .; v_gene: TRBV9; abundance: .; j_gene: TRBJ2-7; CDR3aa: CASSVGTGIYEQYF; CDR3nt: TGTGCCAGCAGCGTAGGCACGGGGATTTACGAGCAGTACTTC
d_gene: TRBD1; v_gene: TRBV18; abundance: .; j_gene: TRBJ1-4; CDR3aa: CASTGGPNEKLFF; CDR3nt: TGTGCCAGCACAGGGGGGCCAAATGAAAAACTGTTTTTT
d_gene: .; v_gene: TRBV5-6; abundance: .; j_gene: TRBJ2-6; CDR3aa: CASSIGTPTSVLTF; CDR3nt: TGTGCCAGCAGCATAGGGACACCTACCTCCGTCCTGACTTTC